This T cell receptor beta chain was sequenced for a study of regulatory T cells in long-lasting Graves disease. The time point was: persistent/refractory GD, antithyroid drugs over 5 years with positive TRAb. The authors made the TCR library using RNA they extracted from PBMCs. This clonotype occurred many times. The authors built TCR beta libraries using iRepertoire HTBI primers and Arm-PCR of CDR3 regions. MiXCR was run by TCRdb on the multiplex PCR reads, yielding one entry per CDR3 protein. The sample shows about 470,000 distinct CDR3 sequences, roughly 21% of them seen only once. The CDR3 runs 12 residues. Germline CDR1 and CDR2: MDHEN and SYDVKM. Trimming removed 6 bases at V and 5 bases at J, with 11 bases between.

The rearrangement links TRBV28 to TRBJ2-7; D perhaps matches TRBD2 (5 bases). This TCR was sampled from a female donor with Graves disease. The specimen was peripheral blood mononuclear cells (PBMCs), collected when the disease was refractory, from a patient treated with antithyroid drugs. CDR3 bases: TGTGCCAGCAGCTTAGAGGGTGACGAGCAGTACTTC. As protein: CASSLEGDEQYF. Supplemented by reference TRBV28 and TRBJ2-7, the full variable domain reads DVKVTQSSRYLVKRTGEKVFLECVQDMDHENMFWYRQDPGLGLRLIYFSYDVKMKEKGDIPEGYSVSREKKERFSLILESASTNQTSMYLCASSLEGDEQYFGPGTRLTVT.